This T cell receptor (beta chain) was obtained from a study of T-cell reconstitution after alpha-beta-depleted transplantation in children. Unique molecular identifiers were used in preparing the TCRbeta library. MiXCR, run by TCRdb on the PCR reads, gives a single entry per CDR3 protein. The table shows about 270,000 distinct CDR3 sequences, with 9.9% occurring only once. This clonotype showed up many times. The germline CDR1 and CDR2 sequences are SGHRS and YFSETQ. The V end lost 0 bases, the J end lost 6 bases, and 10 bases lay between the germline ends. The CDR3 has 14 amino acids. Material: PBMCs from the stem cell graft donor, obtained from the stem cell graft. This TCR was sampled from a human donor who donated a stem cell graft to a child with SCID. This chain links TRBV5-1 with TRBJ1-5, with D perhaps TRBD1 (5 bases). The CDR3 bases are TGCGCCAGCAGCTTGGTGGGGGGTGGTCAGCCCCAGCATTTT. Its protein is CASSLVGGGQPQHF.